Listed here are 11 T cell receptor beta chains from one sample, sequenced in a study of T cell repertoires in cytomegalovirus infection (dated by TCRdb to between 2019 and 2020). Sequencing took place on an Illumina HiSeq 1500. TCRdb reprocessing: public reads trimmed at Q25 with fastp, clones called with MiXCR, in-frame beta chains kept. Every entry covers one CDR3 protein and lists the most common genes and DNA from its rows. The sample contains about 240,000 distinct CDR3 sequences, around 6.6% of them found a single time. More than 5.5% of the sample is in the top ten clones. The material sequenced was PBMCs. The source of these receptors is a human donor in good health (CMV status not recorded). Some clones in this sample may be carry-over from other donors' samples.

This clonotype has ten or more counts. The chain uses TRBV28 and TRBJ1-2, with D tentatively TRBD1 (5 bases). Germline CDR1 MDHEN, CDR2 SYDVKM. Trimming left V 2 bases short and J 6 bases short, with 13 bases between. The CDR3 totals 14 residues. The CDR3 is CASSLIGGGDGYTF. CDR3 nucleotide sequence: TGTGCCAGCAGTTTAATAGGCGGAGGGGATGGCTACACCTTC.

This clonotype was counted only a few times. The V call is TRBV27, the J call TRBJ2-7; D is ambiguous. V lost 3 bases, J lost 1 base, and 13 bases lay in between. Germline values: CDR1 MNHEY, CDR2 SMNVEV (reference sequence). CDR3 size: 15 residues. The DNA for the CDR3 is TGTGCCAGCAGTTTCCGACTGCTGAATTCCTACGAGCAGTACTTC. Protein: CASSFRLLNSYEQYF.

The chain employs TRBV11-1 and TRBJ2-1; D not resolved. Germline V lookup: CDR1 SGHAT, CDR2 FQDESV (reference sequence). Trimming stripped 4 bases from V and 12 bases from J, with 16 bases between. The CDR3 loop spans 13 amino acids. The CDR3 protein is CASSSPPSLWQFF. CDR3 sequence (DNA): TGTGCCAGCAGCTCGCCCCCGAGCCTATGGCAGTTCTTC.

This clonotype appeared once. The CDR3 sequence is CASQIGPQHQNTEAFF. The CDR3 nucleotides are TGCGCCAGCCAGATAGGGCCCCAACATCAGAACACTGAAGCTTTCTTT. The chain has TRBV5-1 and TRBJ1-1, with D uncertain. Trimming pared 7 bases from V and 1 base from J, leaving 20 bases between. This CDR3 has 16 residues. Germline CDR1 and CDR2: SGHRS and YFSETQ.

The V call is TRBV7-2, the J call TRBJ1-1, with D uncertain. The CDR3 has 13 amino acids. The V and J ends lost 4 bases and 3 bases respectively, with 9 bases between them. CDR1 is SGHTA, CDR2 FQGNSA, per germline. DNA for the CDR3: TGTGCCAGCAGCTGGCGCGGGGACACTGAAGCTTTCTTT. Amino acids: CASSWRGDTEAFF. Full variable domain (rest looked up from reference TRBV7-2 and TRBJ1-1): GAGVSQSPSNKVTEKGKDVELRCDPISGHTALYWYRQSLGQGLEFLIYFQGNSAPDKSGLPSDRFSAERTGGSVSTLTIQRTQQEDSAVYLCASSWRGDTEAFFGQGTRLTVV.

V and J are TRBV5-1 and TRBJ1-1; D unresolved. The V and J ends lost 4 bases and 6 bases respectively, with 10 bases between them. The CDR3 spans 12 residues. Germline V lookup: CDR1 SGHRS, CDR2 YFSETQ. This CDR3 reads CASSLSNSEAFF. The CDR3 DNA reads TGCGCCAGCAGCCTATCGAATTCTGAAGCTTTCTTT. Using reference TRBV5-1 and TRBJ1-1 for the parts outside the CDR3, the full variable domain is KAGVTQTPRYLIKTRGQQVTLSCSPISGHRSVSWYQQTPGQGLQFLFEYFSETQRNKGNFPGRFSGRQFSNSRSEMNVSTLELGDSALYLCASSLSNSEAFFGQGTRLTVV.

This clonotype showed up just a few times. The chain couples TRBV12-3 or TRBV12-4 to TRBJ1-2, with a possible D match to TRBD1 (5 bases). This CDR3 is built from 14 residues. The ends were cut back, 4 bases at V and 2 bases at J, with 11 bases in the middle. The CDR3 region has the DNA TGTGCCAGCAGTTCGGGACTCCTGAACTATGGCTACACCTTC. This encodes CASSSGLLNYGYTF.

With respect to this clonotype: Germline is not matched at one junction end, which may reflect a read error. The chain has TRBV5-6 and TRBJ1-5; D is unclear. The length of the CDR3 is 13 residues. Germline V gene sequence: CDR1 SGHDT, CDR2 YYEEEE. The CDR3 protein is CASSLRSNQTQHF. The CDR3 DNA reads TGTGCCAGCAGCCTCCGTTCGAATCAGACCCAGCATTTT.

This clonotype was counted many times. The J gene is TRBJ2-7, the V gene TRBV7-2; D unresolved. Germline CDR1 reads SGHTA; CDR2 reads FQGNSA. The V gene lost 3 bases and the J gene lost 2 bases, with 11 bases spanning the gap. The CDR3 length is 14 residues. As DNA, the CDR3 is TGTGCCAGCAGCTTCCTCGGACGGGCCTACGAGCAGTACTTC. This encodes CASSFLGRAYEQYF.

This clonotype was seen a handful of times. V and J are TRBV19 and TRBJ1-2; 7 bases line up with TRBD1. Germline lookup yields CDR1 LNHDA and CDR2 SQIVND (reference sequence). The CDR3 runs 14 residues. The trim removed 6 bases at V and 4 bases at J, leaving 8 bases unmatched. The CDR3 bases are TGTGCCAGTAGCTGGCGACAGGGAAGCTATGGCTACACCTTC. It codes for CASSWRQGSYGYTF.

This clonotype was counted many times. The genes are TRBV7-9 and TRBJ2-3; perhaps TRBD1 as D (5 bases). V gave up 1 base and J gave up 4 bases, with 12 bases separating them. The CDR3 contains 15 residues. CDR1 and CDR2 (germline): SEHNR, FQNEAQ (reference sequence). The CDR3 DNA follows: TGTGCCAGCAGCTTAGGGATCAGGGAACCAGATACGCAGTATTTT. Residues: CASSLGIREPDTQYF. The full variable domain, with the rest looked up from reference TRBV7-9 and TRBJ2-3, is DTGVSQNPRHKITKRGQNVTFRCDPISEHNRLYWYRQTLGQGPEFLTYFQNEAQLEKSRLLSDRFSAERPKGSFSTLEIQRTEQGDSAMYLCASSLGIREPDTQYFGPGTRLTVL.